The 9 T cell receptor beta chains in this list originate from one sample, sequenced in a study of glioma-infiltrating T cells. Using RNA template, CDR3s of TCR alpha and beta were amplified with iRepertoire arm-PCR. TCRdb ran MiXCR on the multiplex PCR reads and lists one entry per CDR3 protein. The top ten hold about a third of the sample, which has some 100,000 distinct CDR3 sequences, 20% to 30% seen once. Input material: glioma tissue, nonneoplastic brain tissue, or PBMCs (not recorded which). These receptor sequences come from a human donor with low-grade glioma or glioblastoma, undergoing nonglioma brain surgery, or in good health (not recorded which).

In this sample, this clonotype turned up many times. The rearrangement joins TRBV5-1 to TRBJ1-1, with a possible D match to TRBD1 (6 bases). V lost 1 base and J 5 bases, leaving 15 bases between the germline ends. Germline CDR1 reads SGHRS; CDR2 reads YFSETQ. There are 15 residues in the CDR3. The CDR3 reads CASSLTGPRGTEAFF. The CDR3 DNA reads TGCGCCAGCAGCTTGACAGGGCCGAGGGGAACTGAAGCTTTCTTT.

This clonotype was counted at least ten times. CDR3 loop: CASSLSGGPNNEQFF. Here the CDR3 DNA reads TGTGCCAGCAGCTTATCCGGGGGCCCGAACAATGAGCAGTTCTTC. The chain links TRBV7-3 to TRBJ2-1; D tentatively fits TRBD1 or TRBD2 (6 bases each). With 2 bases removed from V and 5 bases from J, the gap between germline ends came to 13 bases. CDR3 length: 15 residues. Per germline, CDR1 SGHTA and CDR2 FQGTGA. The variable domain in full, completed from reference TRBV7-3 and TRBJ2-1, reads GAGVSQTPSNKVTEKGKYVELRCDPISGHTALYWYRQSLGQGPEFLIYFQGTGAADDSGLPNDRFFAVRPEGSVSTLKIQRTERGDSAVYLCASSLSGGPNNEQFFGPGTRLTVL.

The CDR3 sequence is CASSSSGNSYEQYF. The DNA for the CDR3 is TGTGCCAGCAGTTCTAGCGGGAACTCCTACGAGCAGTACTTC. The chain uses TRBV7-2 and TRBJ2-7; 9 positions match TRBD2. V was clipped by 6 bases and J by 0 bases; unmatched bases: 3. CDR3 length: 14 amino acids. The germline V gene encodes CDR1 SGHTA and CDR2 FQGNSA. The entire variable domain, with the rest obtained from reference TRBV7-2 and TRBJ2-7, is as follows: GAGVSQSPSNKVTEKGKDVELRCDPISGHTALYWYRQSLGQGLEFLIYFQGNSAPDKSGLPSDRFSAERTGGSVSTLTIQRTQQEDSAVYLCASSSSGNSYEQYFGPGTRLTVT.

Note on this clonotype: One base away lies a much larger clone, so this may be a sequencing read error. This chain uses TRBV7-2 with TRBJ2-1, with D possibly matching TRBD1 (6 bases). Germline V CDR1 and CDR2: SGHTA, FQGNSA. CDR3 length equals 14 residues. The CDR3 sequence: CASSSAGQYKEQFF. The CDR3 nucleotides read TGTGCCAGCAGCTCGGCCGGACAGTACAAAGAGCAGTTCTTC. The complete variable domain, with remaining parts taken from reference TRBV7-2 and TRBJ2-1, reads GAGVSQSPSNKVTEKGKDVELRCDPISGHTALYWYRQSLGQGLEFLIYFQGNSAPDKSGLPSDRFSAERTGGSVSTLTIQRTQQEDSAVYLCASSSAGQYKEQFFGPGTRLTVL.

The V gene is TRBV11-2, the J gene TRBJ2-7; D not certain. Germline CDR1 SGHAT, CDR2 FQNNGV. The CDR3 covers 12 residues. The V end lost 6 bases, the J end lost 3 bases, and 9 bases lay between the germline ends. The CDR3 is CASRSLGYEQYF. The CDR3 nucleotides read TGTGCCAGCAGGAGTTTGGGCTACGAGCAGTACTTC.

The CDR3 DNA follows: TGTGCCAGCAGCTTCTTTGGAAACACCATATATTTT. Translating gives CASSFFGNTIYF. The chain has TRBV7-9 and TRBJ1-3, with D unresolved. There are 12 residues in the CDR3. Per the germline V gene, CDR1 is SEHNR and CDR2 is FQNEAQ (reference sequence). The V and J ends lost 3 bases and 3 bases respectively, with 3 bases between them. The whole variable domain, remainder taken from reference TRBV7-9 and TRBJ1-3, is DTGVSQNPRHKITKRGQNVTFRCDPISEHNRLYWYRQTLGQGPEFLTYFQNEAQLEKSRLLSDRFSAERPKGSFSTLEIQRTEQGDSAMYLCASSFFGNTIYFGEGSWLTVV.

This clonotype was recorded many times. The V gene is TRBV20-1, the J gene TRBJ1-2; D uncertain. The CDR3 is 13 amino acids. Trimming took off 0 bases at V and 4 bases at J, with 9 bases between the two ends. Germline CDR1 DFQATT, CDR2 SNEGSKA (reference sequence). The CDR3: CSAREGSPYGYTF. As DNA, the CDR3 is TGCAGTGCTAGAGAAGGGAGTCCCTATGGCTACACCTTC.

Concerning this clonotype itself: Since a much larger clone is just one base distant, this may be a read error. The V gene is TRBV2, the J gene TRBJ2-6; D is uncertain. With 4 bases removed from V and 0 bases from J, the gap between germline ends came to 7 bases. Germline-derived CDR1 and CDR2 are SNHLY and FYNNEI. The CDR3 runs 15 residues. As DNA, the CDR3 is TGTGCCAGCAGTGGGGAAAGCTCTGGGGCCAACGTCCTGACTTTC. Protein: CASSGESSGANVLTF. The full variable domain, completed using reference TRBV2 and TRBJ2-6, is EPEVTQTPSHQVTQMGQEVILRCVPISNHLYFYWYRQILGQKVEFLVSFYNNEISEKSEIFDDQFSVERPDGSNFTLKIRSTKLEDSAMYFCASSGESSGANVLTFGAGSRLTVL.

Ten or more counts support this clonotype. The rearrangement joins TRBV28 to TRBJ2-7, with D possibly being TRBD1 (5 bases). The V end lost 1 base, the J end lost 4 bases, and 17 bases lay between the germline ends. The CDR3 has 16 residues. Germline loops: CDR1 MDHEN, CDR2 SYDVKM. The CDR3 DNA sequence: TGTGCCAGCAGTTTATTCCTACAGGCCCGAGAGTACGAGCAGTACTTC. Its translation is CASSLFLQAREYEQYF.